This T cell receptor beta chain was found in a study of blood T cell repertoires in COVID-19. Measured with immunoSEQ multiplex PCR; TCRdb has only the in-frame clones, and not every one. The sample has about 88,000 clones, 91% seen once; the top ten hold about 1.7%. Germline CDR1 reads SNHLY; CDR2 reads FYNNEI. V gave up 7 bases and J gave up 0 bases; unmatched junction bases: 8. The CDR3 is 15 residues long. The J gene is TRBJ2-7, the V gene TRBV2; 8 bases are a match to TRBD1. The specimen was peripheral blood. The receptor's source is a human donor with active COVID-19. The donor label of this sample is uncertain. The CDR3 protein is CASTKDRVLSYEQYF. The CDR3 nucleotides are TGTGCCAGCACCAAGGACAGGGTACTCTCCTACGAGCAGTACTTC. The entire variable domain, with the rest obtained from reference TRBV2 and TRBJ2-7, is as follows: EPEVTQTPSHQVTQMGQEVILRCVPISNHLYFYWYRQILGQKVEFLVSFYNNEISEKSEIFDDQFSVERPDGSNFTLKIRSTKLEDSAMYFCASTKDRVLSYEQYFGPGTRLTVT.